This is a list of T cell receptor beta chains from one sample in a study of response to subunit inactivated influenza vaccine. TCRdb re-analysed the RT-PCR reads in MiXCR, keeping a single row per CDR3 protein. This sample yields almost 600,000 distinct CDR3 sequences, of which about 14% are seen a single time; approximately 12% belongs to the top ten. The specimen comprised PBMCs from blood, sampled approximately 12 days after vaccination. The origin of the receptors is a man aged 50 or older who received an inactivated influenza vaccine. Each CDR3 is given with its conserved first and last residue.

V	J	CDR3
TRBV15	TRBJ2-7	CATSPPGRGSYEQYF
TRBV10-3	TRBJ1-5	CATRDREFSNQPQHF
TRBV3-1	TRBJ2-5	CASSQRGETQYF
TRBV7-8	TRBJ2-2	CASSVGTGNTGELFF
TRBV30	TRBJ1-5	CAWSGVYSNQPQHF
TRBV4-3	TRBJ1-4	CASSQLQGVNEKLFF
TRBV9	TRBJ2-1	CASSVGLAVYNEQFF
TRBV4-2	TRBJ2-1	CASSQTGIEQFF
TRBV20-1	TRBJ2-1	CSARDPPPKDNEQFF
TRBV29-1	TRBJ2-1	CSAERPPNDNEQFF
TRBV28	TRBJ2-3	CASSGTSAGTQYF
TRBV20-1	TRBJ2-2	CSAPGGLANTGELFF
TRBV20-1	TRBJ2-1	CSARDTGSYNEQFF
TRBV3-1	TRBJ2-3	CASSHDRRGTQYF
TRBV4-3	TRBJ1-5	CASSQDLAVNQPQHF
TRBV7-2	TRBJ2-2	CASSRTGGGELFF
TRBV4-2	TRBJ1-4	CASSPGTLGDEKLFF
TRBV4-2	TRBJ2-2	CASSLDPGLAGVNTGELFF
TRBV5-1	TRBJ2-5	CASSLKGQGETQYF
TRBV5-1	TRBJ1-6	CASSLGGEPPLHF
TRBV4-2	TRBJ1-4	CASSPPTFRGRLSNKLFF
TRBV7-2	TRBJ2-5	CASSPWRGGQRSQYF
TRBV15	TRBJ2-1	CATSRDRASGNEQFF
TRBV3-1	TRBJ1-3	CASSQKDLSGNTIYF
TRBV20-1	TRBJ2-1	CSARDPSLASEQFF
TRBV28	TRBJ1-2	CASRVDGTMGYTF
TRBV7-9	TRBJ2-1	CASRPTTVNEQFF
TRBV7-2	TRBJ1-1	CASSLEGLSTEAFF
TRBV12-3/TRBV12-4	TRBJ1-2	CASSLVAFYGYTF
TRBV7-2	TRBJ2-7	CASSSRGKYEQYF
TRBV6-1	TRBJ1-2	CASSPDLINYGYTF
TRBV28	TRBJ2-2	CASSLSGGHGELFF
TRBV6-2/TRBV6-3	TRBJ2-7	CASSYGEEGQPYHF
TRBV7-9	TRBJ2-1	CASSLAGLLTRNEQFF
TRBV24-1	TRBJ2-1	CATSGVGDNEQFF
TRBV7-9	TRBJ2-6	CASSLFHPSDVLTF
TRBV7-3	TRBJ1-1	CASSLKFTDNTEAFF